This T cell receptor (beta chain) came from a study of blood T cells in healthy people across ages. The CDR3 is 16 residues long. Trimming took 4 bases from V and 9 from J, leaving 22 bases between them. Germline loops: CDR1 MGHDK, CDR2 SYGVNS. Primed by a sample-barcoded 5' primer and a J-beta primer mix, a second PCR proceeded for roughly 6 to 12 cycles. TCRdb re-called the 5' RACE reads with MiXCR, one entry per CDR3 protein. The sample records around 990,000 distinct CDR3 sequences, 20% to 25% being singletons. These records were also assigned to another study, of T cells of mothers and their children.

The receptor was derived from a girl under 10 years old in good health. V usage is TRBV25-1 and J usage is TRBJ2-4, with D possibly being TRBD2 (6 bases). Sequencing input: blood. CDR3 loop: CASSALIGGEESIQYF. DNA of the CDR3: TGTGCCAGCAGTGCCCTTATAGGCGGGGAAGAAAGCATTCAGTACTTC.